This section outlines one T cell receptor (beta chain) sequence together with its context. Its antigen is currently not known. Base qualities were left out, and no much larger clone turns up one base away. Libraries were built with the immunoSEQ multiplex PCR assay. T cell repertoires were profiled by deep sequencing of rearranged TCR beta loci, alongside multiparametric flow cytometry. Held by TCRdb, this immuneACCESS table contains in-frame sequences only and omits some clones. Under half of the omission traces to an unresolved V gene where checked; the cause of the rest is unknown. This sample has about 18,000 clones in its table, and about 79% of those were observed once. The ten largest clones represent 20% to 25% of the sample. The entry originates in a study of lymphopenia after photon versus proton radiotherapy (dated by TCRdb to between 2019 and 2020). Some background on the complete study: The immunological effects of photon versus proton radiation therapy were compared in patients with gastrointestinal tumors who developed high-grade lymphopenia. The study was designed to characterize how the impact on the immune system differs between the two radiation modalities. The cohort included some 20 patients with gastrointestinal tumors who developed lymphopenia after receiving either photon or proton therapy.

The full study reports these points: Among patients across the cohort who died, overall survival time showed an inverse correlation with a larger post-nadir drop in TCR diversity. The survival association was assessed only in patients who died, and the authors presented better survival with proton therapy as a possibility rather than a demonstrated result. Relative stability during treatment was observed in proton-treated patients, whereas loss of naive T cells and TCR diversity and gain of effector/memory populations were observed in photon-treated patients. After the lymphocyte count nadir, photon-treated repertoires showed oligoclonal expansion, especially of CD8+ Temra cells, which drove the drop in diversity.

Measured from the cysteine to the phenylalanine, the CDR3 is 14 residues long. The only DNA kept is the CDR3, 42 bases in frame from the first base. The germline V gene sets CDR1 to SGHRS and CDR2 to YFSETQ. V lost 1 base and J lost 0 bases; the stretch between them is 7 bases long. Sequences were derived from peripheral blood, sampled from a patient treated with proton-based radiotherapy. The chain is made from TRBV5-1 and TRBJ1-1, with no confidently assigned D gene. This receptor was identified in a man between 65 and 85 years old with pancreatic cancer. CDR3 reads: CASSLSAMNTEAFF. The nucleotide sequence is given as TGCGCCAGCAGCTTGTCAGCTATGAACACTGAAGCTTTCTTT.